This TCR beta chain was sequenced for a study of cytomegalovirus exposure and HLA in healthy donors. Background on the study: Genotyping showed around 80% of over 350 donors falling in the Caucasian-associated ancestry cluster.

V dropped 5 bases and J dropped 1; count of bases not matched to a gene: 7. Germline CDR1 and CDR2: MNHEY and SVGAGI. The CDR3 has 15 amino acids. PCR was performed using 60 Vbeta and 13 Jbeta primers. In the original workflow: A later analysis counted approximately 80 million unique TCR beta chains, 9.5 million to 12 million shared. Sequencing used immunoSEQ multiplex PCR; TCRdb keeps in-frame clones, though not all of them. V, J and clone size are those of that table, while D and trimming were read from the DNA. The sample lists about 130,000 clones; over 60% were seen once. This clonotype was sampled from a human donor in good health. The rearrangement joins TRBV6-5 to TRBJ1-1, with 7 bases lining up with TRBD1. Sequenced sample: PBMCs. The CDR3, as DNA: TGTGCCAGCAGTCCCACAGGGGTCCCGAACACTGAAGCTTTCTTT. Translated, it gives CASSPTGVPNTEAFF.